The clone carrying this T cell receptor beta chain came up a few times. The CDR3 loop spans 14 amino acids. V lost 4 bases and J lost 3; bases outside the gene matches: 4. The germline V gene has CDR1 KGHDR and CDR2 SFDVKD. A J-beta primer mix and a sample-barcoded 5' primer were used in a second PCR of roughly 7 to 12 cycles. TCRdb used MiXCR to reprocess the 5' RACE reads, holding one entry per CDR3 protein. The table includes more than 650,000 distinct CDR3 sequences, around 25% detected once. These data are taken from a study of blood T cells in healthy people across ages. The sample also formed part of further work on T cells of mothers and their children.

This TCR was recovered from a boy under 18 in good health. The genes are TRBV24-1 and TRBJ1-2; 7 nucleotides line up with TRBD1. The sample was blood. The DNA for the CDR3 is TGTGCCACCAGTGACCCGGGACAGTACTATGGCTACACCTTC. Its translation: CATSDPGQYYGYTF.